This TCR beta chain stems from a study of blood T cell repertoires in COVID-19. For the study at large: Samples of COVID-19 (acute and convalescent) were obtained from the United States, Italy and Spain. The cDNA or gDNA used as material had been derived from T cells, B-cell-depleted T cells, or PBMCs.

As handled by the study authors: Estimation of nucleated cell counts relied on the amplification of reference gene primers. Assay used: immunoSEQ multiplex PCR; TCRdb lists only in-frame clones, some missing. The DNA gave D and trimming, while V, J and clone size come from that table. The sample comprises roughly 250,000 clones, approximately 90% of which are singletons, and less than 5% rests with the top ten. The CDR3 is 14 amino acids. This clone was counted once. The specimen sequenced was peripheral blood. This rearrangement joins TRBV7-5 to TRBJ2-3; TRBD1, the D gene given by the table, was not confirmed from the DNA. TRBV7-5 is a pseudogene. This receptor was obtained from a man in his sixties who had recovered from COVID-19. The CDR3 region has the DNA TGTGCAAGGGGGTCGGGGCTCAGGGGCGGCACGCAGTATTTT. This translates into CARGSGLRGGTQYF.